The 8 T cell receptor beta chains in this list originate from one sample, sequenced in a study of cytomegalovirus exposure and HLA in healthy donors. PCR used 60 Vbeta primers and 13 Jbeta primers. Measured with immunoSEQ multiplex PCR; TCRdb has only the in-frame clones, and not every one. The data contain 150,000 to 200,000 clones, 76% of them singletons. Sequencing was performed on PBMCs. These TCRs come from a woman aged 25 to 45 in good health and CMV-seropositive.

The chain carries TRBV7-3 and TRBJ2-2; no definite D call. V was shortened by 2 bases and J by 4 bases, with 8 bases between the two germline ends. The CDR3 runs to 14 residues. The germline CDR1 and CDR2 sequences are SGHTA and FQGTGA. The CDR3 region has the DNA TGTGCCAGCAGCTTATCTAGTACCACCGGGGAGCTGTTTTTT. Its translation: CASSLSSTTGELFF.

V and J are TRBV27 and TRBJ2-3, with TRBD2 matching over 10 bases. V dropped 10 bases and J dropped 2; count of bases not matched to a gene: 6. Germline V gene data show CDR1 as MNHEY and CDR2 as SMNVEV (reference sequence). This CDR3 has 14 residues. The CDR3 protein is CATLLAGDTDTQYF. In nucleotides, the CDR3 is TGTGCCACCCTCCTAGCGGGAGACACAGATACGCAGTATTTT.

The genes are TRBV25-1 and TRBJ2-5; 8 bases map to TRBD2. J was trimmed by 2 bases and V by 0 bases; bases with no gene match: 5. The CDR3 consists of 16 residues. CDR1 and CDR2 (germline): MGHDK, SYGVNS. CDR3 amino acids: CASSEYLAGGQETQYF. CDR3 DNA: TGTGCCAGCAGTGAATACCTAGCGGGCGGACAAGAGACCCAGTACTTC.

CDR3 nucleotides: TGTGCCAGCAGTTTAATGGGGGGGATCGAGACCCAGTACTTC. This codes for CASSLMGGIETQYF. V usage is TRBV28 and J usage is TRBJ2-5; 7 bases agree with TRBD2. V gave up 2 bases and J gave up 5 bases; unmatched junction bases: 5. This CDR3 spans 14 amino acids. CDR1 is MDHEN, CDR2 SYDVKM, per germline.

The V gene is TRBV7-9, the J gene TRBJ2-1; 14 bases fit TRBD2. Germline values: CDR1 SEHNR, CDR2 FQNEAQ (reference sequence). CDR3 length: 16 residues. J lost 6 bases, V lost 4 bases, and 5 bases had no gene match. CDR3 bases: TGTGCCAGCAGCTCAAAGACTAGCGGGGGGGCCAATGAGCAGTTCTTC. It specifies CASSSKTSGGANEQFF.

The chain joins TRBV28 to TRBJ2-3; TRBD1 agrees at 9 bases. Trimming removed 6 bases from V and 5 bases from J; junction bases left unmatched: 3. Germline lookup yields CDR1 MDHEN and CDR2 SYDVKM. The CDR3 runs to 13 residues. CDR3 residues: CASRTGGRDTQYF. DNA of the CDR3: TGTGCCAGCAGGACAGGGGGTAGAGATACGCAGTATTTT.

The chain uses TRBV27 and TRBJ2-3, with TRBD1 matching 8 bases. J was trimmed by 4 bases and V by 4 bases; bases with no gene match: 1. Germline CDR1 and CDR2: MNHEY and SMNVEV (reference sequence). The CDR3 runs 13 residues. Here the CDR3 DNA reads TGTGCCAGCAGTTGGACAGGGCCAGATACGCAGTATTTT. It codes for CASSWTGPDTQYF.

The chain has TRBV19 and TRBJ1-4, with 7 bases matching TRBD1. The CDR3 has 16 residues. V was clipped by 3 bases and J by 5 bases; unmatched bases: 9. CDR1 and CDR2 (germline): LNHDA, SQIVND (reference sequence). In DNA, the CDR3 is TGTGCCAGTAGTATCTCCAGGGGGGTGCCAAATGAAAAACTGTTTTTT. Translated: CASSISRGVPNEKLFF. Filled out from reference TRBV19 and TRBJ1-4, the complete variable domain reads DGGITQSPKYLFRKEGQNVTLSCEQNLNHDAMYWYRQDPGQGLRLIYYSQIVNDFQKGDIAEGYSVSREKKESFPLTVTSAQKNPTAFYLCASSISRGVPNEKLFFGSGTQLSVL.